Shown below are 26 T cell receptor beta chains from a single sample sequenced in a study of blood T cell repertoires in COVID-19. Libraries were prepared by immunoSEQ multiplex PCR; TCRdb keeps only in-frame clonotypes and omits some of them. Seen here are 180,000 or so clones, over 75% observed once, and the top ten hold roughly 11%. The sample comprised peripheral blood. These receptors all stem from a human donor with active or convalescent COVID-19. The donor label of this sample is uncertain.

The genes are TRBV5-1 and TRBJ1-1; 10 nucleotides line up with TRBD1. The CDR3 consists of 16 residues. The V gene end was trimmed by 3 bases and the J gene end by 4 bases; junction bases not matched to a gene: 9. The germline CDR1 and CDR2 sequences are SGHRS and YFSETQ. CDR3 in amino acids: CASSSATGTGVTEAFF. DNA of the CDR3: TGCGCCAGCAGCTCGGCCACCGGGACAGGGGTCACTGAAGCTTTCTTT.

The chain uses TRBV9 and TRBJ1-4; the match to TRBD1 covers 9 bases. The CDR3 extends over 19 amino acids. The V segment lost 3 bases and the J segment 3 bases; nucleotides outside the gene matches: 15. Looked up from germline, CDR1 is SGDLS and CDR2 is YYNGEE. This CDR3 reads CASSAPPGQGPHPNEKLFF. The CDR3 DNA follows: TGTGCCAGCAGCGCCCCCCCGGGACAGGGTCCTCATCCTAATGAAAAACTGTTTTTT.

V usage is TRBV6-6 and J usage is TRBJ2-1, with D perhaps matching TRBD2 (6 bases). V was cut by 8 bases and J by 6 bases, with 11 bases left in between. The CDR3 totals 12 residues. Germline V gives CDR1 MNHNY, CDR2 SVGAGI (reference sequence). The CDR3 sequence: CASAGPTNEQFF. CDR3 nucleotides: TGTGCCAGCGCGGGGCCAACCAATGAGCAGTTCTTC.

The chain recombines TRBV24-1 with TRBJ2-3, with TRBD2 as a possible D gene (6 bases). The germline CDR1 and CDR2 sequences are KGHDR and SFDVKD. The V end was cut by 5 bases, the J end by 1 base, with 18 bases between. The CDR3 consists of 17 residues. The CDR3 protein is CATSAILSGHGTDTQYF. The CDR3 DNA reads as TGTGCCACCAGTGCCATCCTTAGCGGCCACGGCACAGATACGCAGTATTTT.

The V call is TRBV7-8, the J call TRBJ1-1, with TRBD1 matching over 7 bases. J lost 1 base, V lost 1 base, and 3 bases had no gene match. The CDR3 length is 15 residues. Germline V gene data show CDR1 as SGHVS and CDR2 as FQNEAQ. CDR3: CASSLGQGQNTEAFF. The CDR3 DNA is TGTGCCAGCAGCTTAGGACAGGGCCAGAACACTGAAGCTTTCTTT.

The V gene is TRBV27, the J gene TRBJ2-7, with D possibly being TRBD2 (5 bases). Deletions cut 7 bases from V and 4 bases from J, with 23 bases between. Germline-derived CDR1 and CDR2 are MNHEY and SMNVEV (reference sequence). This CDR3 contains 16 residues. For the CDR3, the DNA is TGTGCCAGCACATCTCTCCGGACTCCGAAAAATTACGAGCAGTACTTC. Protein: CASTSLRTPKNYEQYF.

The CDR3 loop reads CASSRTAGNTIYF. CDR3 DNA sequence: TGTGCCAGCAGCCGTACGGCTGGAAACACCATATATTTT. J is TRBJ1-3 and V is TRBV28; no clear D gene. Looked up from germline, CDR1 is MDHEN and CDR2 is SYDVKM. Deletions cut 6 bases from V and 2 bases from J, with 8 bases between. There are 13 residues in the CDR3.

This clone occurred once. The genes are TRBV4-1 and TRBJ1-4, with D perhaps TRBD1 (6 bases). Germline assignment: CDR1 MGHRA and CDR2 YSYEKL. The CDR3 loop spans 16 amino acids. The V end lost 3 bases, the J end lost 3 bases, and 14 bases lay between the germline ends. CDR3 sequence: CASSQTPGGANEKLFF. In nucleotides, the CDR3 is TGCGCCAGCAGCCAGACGCCGGGGGGCGCTAATGAAAAACTGTTTTTT.

CDR3 sequence: CASSPTSGGEQYF. As DNA, the CDR3 is TGTGCCAGCAGTCCGACTAGCGGGGGAGAGCAGTACTTC. V and J are TRBV2 and TRBJ2-7, with 12 bases matching TRBD2. V lost 5 bases and J lost 7; bases outside the gene matches: 3. CDR3 size: 13 residues. Germline assignment: CDR1 SNHLY and CDR2 FYNNEI.

The count of this clone is one. The rearrangement uses TRBV12-3 or TRBV12-4 and TRBJ2-4; D perhaps matches TRBD2 (6 bases). V was cut by 8 bases and J by 3 bases, with 8 bases left in between. The CDR3 covers 12 residues. The CDR3 nucleotides read TGTGCCAGCTCGACTAGCAAAAACATTCAGTACTTC. Translated, it gives CASSTSKNIQYF.

The rearrangement joins TRBV19 to TRBJ2-1; 7 bases align to TRBD2. Trimming cost V 6 bases and J 3 bases; bases outside gene matches: 8. CDR1 LNHDA and CDR2 SQIVND come from the germline V gene (reference sequence). This CDR3 has 15 residues. CDR3 amino acids: CASRRGDYYYNEQFF. In DNA form, the CDR3 reads TGTGCCAGTAGACGGGGGGACTACTACTACAATGAGCAGTTCTTC. The complete variable domain, with remaining parts taken from reference TRBV19 and TRBJ2-1, reads DGGITQSPKYLFRKEGQNVTLSCEQNLNHDAMYWYRQDPGQGLRLIYYSQIVNDFQKGDIAEGYSVSREKKESFPLTVTSAQKNPTAFYLCASRRGDYYYNEQFFGPGTRLTVL.

The V and J genes are TRBV18 and TRBJ2-7, with 7 nucleotides matching TRBD2. The CDR3 extends over 15 amino acids. The V gene end was trimmed by 6 bases and the J gene end by 1 base; junction bases not matched to a gene: 9. CDR1 and CDR2 from the germline V gene are KGHSH and LQKENI. The CDR3 region has the DNA TGTGCCAGCTCCCCAGCGGGATACGTATCCTACGAGCAGTACTTC. Protein: CASSPAGYVSYEQYF.

The chain employs TRBV3-1 (or the pseudogene TRBV3-2) and TRBJ2-1, with D tentatively TRBD1 (5 bases). CDR3 length: 15 amino acids. V was pared by 3 bases and J by 1 base, with 10 bases between. Germline CDR1 is LGHDT and CDR2 is YNNKEL (reference sequence). CDR3: CASSHGHYSYNEQFF. Here the CDR3 DNA reads TGTGCCAGCAGCCACGGACATTATTCCTACAATGAGCAGTTCTTC.

The rearrangement joins TRBV7-2 to TRBJ2-7, with TRBD1 as a possible D gene (6 bases). This CDR3 contains 14 residues. The germline V gene has CDR1 SGHTA and CDR2 FQGNSA. Trimming left V 5 bases short and J 2 bases short, with 13 bases between. The DNA for the CDR3 is TGTGCCAGCAGCCCTTTCGGACAGCCCTACGAGCAGTACTTC. It yields the protein CASSPFGQPYEQYF.

The rearrangement joins TRBV28 to TRBJ2-5; the D gene is possibly TRBD1 (6 bases). The germline gives CDR1 MDHEN, CDR2 SYDVKM. The CDR3 runs to 18 residues. V shed 6 bases and J shed 2 bases, with 25 bases lying between them. CDR3 nucleotide sequence: TGTGCCAGCAGGACGACCGTTCTAAGGGGGATGGGGCAAGAGACCCAGTACTTC. The encoded protein is CASRTTVLRGMGQETQYF.

This sequence joins TRBV9 and TRBJ2-3, with a weak D call TRBD2 (6 bases). Germline CDR1 is SGDLS and CDR2 is YYNGEE. V lost 4 bases, J lost 1 base, and 13 bases lay in between. This CDR3 has 15 amino acids. DNA for the CDR3: TGTGCCAGCAGCCCCCGGGACTCCCGCACAGATACGCAGTATTTT. As protein: CASSPRDSRTDTQYF.

V gene TRBV7-9 combines with J gene TRBJ2-3; D is possibly TRBD1 (5 bases). CDR3 length: 12 amino acids. Trimming pared 4 bases from V and 4 bases from J, leaving 6 bases between. In germline, CDR1 is SEHNR, CDR2 FQNEAQ (reference sequence). The CDR3, as DNA: TGTGCCAGCAGCTCGACAGCAGATACGCAGTATTTT. This codes for CASSSTADTQYF.

DNA for the CDR3: TGCGCCAGCAGCTTGGACGGAGATAGCAATCAGCCCCAGCATTTT. This gives the protein CASSLDGDSNQPQHF. The chain employs TRBV5-1 and TRBJ1-5; no reliable D call. The V end lost 0 bases, the J end lost 0 bases, and 7 bases lay between the germline ends. This CDR3 has 15 residues. Germline loops: CDR1 SGHRS, CDR2 YFSETQ.

The V gene is TRBV5-1, the J gene TRBJ2-3; D perhaps matches TRBD2 (5 bases). This CDR3 comprises 15 residues. V was cut by 4 bases and J by 3 bases, with 15 bases left in between. The germline gives CDR1 SGHRS, CDR2 YFSETQ. The CDR3 nucleotides are TGCGCCAGCAGCCCCGCCAGGAGGAGTACAGATACGCAGTATTTT. Its translation: CASSPARRSTDTQYF.

J is TRBJ1-1 and V is TRBV11-2; unclear D gene. The CDR3 has 13 residues. Trimming took off 3 bases at V and 5 bases at J, with 10 bases between the two ends. Looked up from germline, CDR1 is SGHAT and CDR2 is FQNNGV. The CDR3 here is CASSLSGETEAFF. The CDR3 DNA is TGTGCCAGCAGCTTGAGCGGAGAGACTGAAGCTTTCTTT.

This clone was seen just once. This rearrangement joins TRBV7-6 to TRBJ2-3; 10 bases align to TRBD2. The CDR3 has 19 residues. Trimming removed 2 bases from V and 3 bases from J; junction bases left unmatched: 14. CDR1 SGHVS and CDR2 FNYEAQ come from the germline V gene. CDR3 loop: CASSLIAFPQRGGTDTQYF. Here the CDR3 DNA reads TGTGCCAGCAGCTTAATCGCCTTTCCCCAGCGGGGGGGAACAGATACGCAGTATTTT. The full variable domain, completed using reference TRBV7-6 and TRBJ2-3, is GAGVSQSPRYKVTKRGQDVALRCDPISGHVSLYWYRQALGQGPEFLTYFNYEAQQDKSGLPNDRFSAERPEGSISTLTIQRTEQRDSAMYRCASSLIAFPQRGGTDTQYFGPGTRLTVL.

This chain uses TRBV11-2 with TRBJ2-5; no clear D. The CDR3 has 15 amino acids. V was pared by 5 bases and J by 2 bases, with 15 bases between. Germline V gene lookup returns CDR1 SGHAT and CDR2 FQNNGV. CDR3 DNA sequence: TGTGCCAGCAGCCAACCCCCAGCAGGACAAGAGACCCAGTACTTC. It yields the protein CASSQPPAGQETQYF.

This clone appeared a single time. The rearrangement uses TRBV27 and TRBJ1-1, with TRBD1 identical over 7 bases. Trimming took 3 bases from V and 3 from J; bases not matched to a gene: 1. This CDR3 is 13 amino acids long. CDR1 MNHEY and CDR2 SMNVEV come from the germline V gene (reference sequence). CDR3 in amino acids: CASSFTGDTEAFF. The CDR3 DNA is TGTGCCAGCAGTTTTACAGGGGACACTGAAGCTTTCTTT.

J is TRBJ1-5 and V is TRBV2, with TRBD1 identical over 8 bases. In germline, CDR1 is SNHLY, CDR2 FYNNEI. The CDR3 is made up of 15 amino acids. Trimming took 6 bases from V and 2 from J; bases not matched to a gene: 6. The CDR3, as DNA: TGTGCCAGCAGGGGGACAGGTTTTGGCAATCAGCCCCAGCATTTT. Its protein product is CASRGTGFGNQPQHF.

The rearrangement joins TRBV9 to TRBJ1-5; no firm D call. Germline loops: CDR1 SGDLS, CDR2 YYNGEE. V shed 0 bases and J shed 0 bases, with 7 bases lying between them. The CDR3 has 15 residues. As DNA, the CDR3 is TGTGCCAGCAGCGTAGGAGAGGGTAGCAATCAGCCCCAGCATTTT. Residues: CASSVGEGSNQPQHF.

This chain connects TRBV19 to TRBJ1-2, with a possible D match to TRBD1 (5 bases). V shed 3 bases and J shed 8 bases, with 22 bases lying between them. This CDR3 is built from 16 residues. Germline CDR1 is LNHDA and CDR2 is SQIVND (reference sequence). CDR3 amino acids: CASSISAVGGRGGYTF. The CDR3 DNA is TGTGCCAGTAGTATCAGCGCTGTCGGGGGAAGGGGCGGCTACACCTTC. The entire variable domain, with the rest obtained from reference TRBV19 and TRBJ1-2, is as follows: DGGITQSPKYLFRKEGQNVTLSCEQNLNHDAMYWYRQDPGQGLRLIYYSQIVNDFQKGDIAEGYSVSREKKESFPLTVTSAQKNPTAFYLCASSISAVGGRGGYTFGSGTRLTVV.